Listed below are T cell receptor beta chains from one sample, sequenced in a study of T cell responses to AZD1222 COVID-19 vaccine. Using immunoSEQ multiplex PCR, the repertoire was profiled, and TCRdb retains in-frame clones only, with some absent. This sample has about 120,000 clones, with roughly nine tenths found just once. The specimen comprised peripheral blood, sampled on day 0 of AZD1222 vaccination. Every receptor here comes from an adult in good health. Each CDR3 is given with its conserved first and last residue. D genes are given only for firm matches. Rows give clone size only sometimes, using once, few, many, or a class for an expanded clone.

v_gene	abundance	j_gene	d_gene	CDR3aa	CDR3nt
TRBV7-2	.	TRBJ1-1	.	CASSLAGINTEAFF	TGTGCCAGCAGCTTAGCAGGAATAAACACTGAAGCTTTCTTT
TRBV7-2	.	TRBJ1-2	TRBD1	CASSWGQRYGYTF	TGTGCCAGCAGCTGGGGACAGCGCTATGGCTACACCTTC
TRBV24-1	once	TRBJ2-5	TRBD2	CATSDFVAGGPGETQYF	TGTGCCACCAGTGATTTCGTGGCGGGGGGGCCGGGGGAGACCCAGTACTTC
TRBV5-8	.	TRBJ1-4	TRBD1	CASSLLLWTGRPRGEKLFF	TGTGCCAGCAGCTTGTTGCTCTGGACAGGGCGTCCGAGGGGTGAAAAACTGTTTTTT
TRBV18	.	TRBJ2-1	.	CASSGQGTESYNEQFF	TGTGCCAGCTCCGGTCAAGGGACGGAATCCTACAATGAGCAGTTCTTC
TRBV18	.	TRBJ1-3	.	CASSESSGNTIYF	TGTGCCAGCTCAGAGAGCTCTGGAAACACCATATATTTT
TRBV18	.	TRBJ2-7	TRBD1	CASSPSAGGNNEQYF	TGTGCCAGCTCACCATCGGCAGGGGGCAACAACGAGCAGTACTTC
TRBV7-6	.	TRBJ2-7	.	CASSLGGVQYEQYF	TGTGCCAGCAGCTTAGGTGGAGTCCAGTACGAGCAGTACTTC
TRBV7-9	.	TRBJ1-6	.	CASSYDGHNSPLHF	TGTGCCAGCAGCTACGACGGCCATAATTCACCCCTCCACTTT
TRBV5-1	.	TRBJ2-7	TRBD1	CASSFETGGDYEQYF	TGCGCCAGCAGCTTTGAGACAGGGGGCGATTACGAGCAGTACTTC
TRBV9	.	TRBJ1-2	.	CASSRGDGYTF	TGTGCCAGCAGCCGGGGGGATGGCTACACCTTC
TRBV28	.	TRBJ1-2	TRBD1	CASRTGPNYGYTF	TGTGCCAGTAGGACAGGCCCCAACTATGGCTACACCTTC
TRBV28	.	TRBJ1-4	.	CASSSTGGKLFF	TGTGCCAGCAGTTCAACCGGAGGGAAACTGTTTTTT
TRBV7-2	.	TRBJ1-2	TRBD1	CASSLQPQGGYGYTF	TGTGCCAGCAGCCTCCAACCACAGGGGGGGTATGGCTACACCTTC
TRBV3-1/TRBV3-2	.	TRBJ1-2	.	CASSQAGSGYTF	TGTGCCAGCAGCCAGGCAGGGAGTGGCTACACCTTC
TRBV27	.	TRBJ1-1	.	CASKLRSREKDTEAFF	TGTGCCAGCAAATTAAGGTCGAGGGAGAAGGACACTGAAGCTTTCTTT
TRBV29-1	once	TRBJ2-7	.	CSVELGEGYEQYF	TGCAGCGTTGAACTGGGGGAAGGTTACGAGCAGTACTTC
TRBV5-1	.	TRBJ2-7	.	CASSLGQGFAYEQYF	TGCGCCAGCAGCTTGGGGCAGGGGTTTGCCTACGAGCAGTACTTC
TRBV6-5	.	TRBJ1-2	.	CASSSSTEAYGYTF	TGTGCCAGCAGTTCCTCGACAGAAGCCTATGGCTACACCTTC
TRBV16	.	TRBJ1-2	TRBD1	CASSPDRVDTF	TGTGCCAGCAGCCCGGACAGGGTCGACACCTTC
TRBV19	.	TRBJ1-1	.	CASTPWEGRRTEAFF	TGTGCCAGTACCCCCTGGGAGGGCCGAAGGACTGAAGCTTTCTTT
TRBV14	.	TRBJ1-1	.	CASSQAWGRGTEAFF	TGTGCCAGCAGCCAAGCCTGGGGGCGAGGCACTGAAGCTTTCTTT
TRBV6-5	.	TRBJ1-5	.	CASSVRGFNQPQHF	TGTGCCAGCTCTGTTCGGGGGTTTAATCAGCCCCAGCATTTT
TRBV7-2	.	TRBJ2-2	.	CASSLDPSRATGELFF	TGTGCCAGCAGCTTAGACCCTAGCCGCGCCACCGGGGAGCTGTTTTTT
TRBV7-2	once	TRBJ1-1	.	CASSFFGATGPEAFF	TGTGCCAGCAGCTTTTTTGGGGCGACGGGACCTGAAGCTTTCTTT
TRBV29-1	.	TRBJ2-3	.	CSSAPGTDTQYF	TGCAGCTCCGCCCCGGGGACAGATACGCAGTATTTT
TRBV7-2	.	TRBJ1-2	.	CASSLDPGFYGYTF	TGTGCCAGCAGCTTAGACCCGGGATTCTATGGCTACACCTTC
TRBV5-4	.	TRBJ2-5	TRBD2	CASTPGGRIETQYF	TGTGCCAGCACCCCGGGGGGAAGGATAGAGACCCAGTACTTC
TRBV27	few	TRBJ1-6	.	CASSLSVLHINSPLHF	TGTGCCAGCAGTTTATCAGTGCTGCACATTAATTCACCCCTCCACTTT
TRBV11-2	.	TRBJ1-5	.	CASSSGDGGNQPQHF	TGTGCCAGCAGCTCAGGTGACGGCGGCAATCAGCCCCAGCATTTT
TRBV5-1	.	TRBJ1-1	.	CASSLASMNTEAFF	TGCGCCAGCAGCTTGGCCAGCATGAACACTGAAGCTTTCTTT
TRBV5-1	.	TRBJ1-1	.	CASSLGQSNTEAFF	TGCGCCAGCAGCTTGGGTCAAAGTAACACTGAAGCTTTCTTT
TRBV14	.	TRBJ2-2	TRBD1	CASSQQPPTTGKFLTGELFF	TGTGCCAGCAGCCAACAACCGCCGACGACAGGGAAATTTTTGACCGGGGAGCTGTTTTTT
TRBV5-4	.	TRBJ2-7	.	CASSFQGGHEQYF	TGTGCCAGCAGCTTTCAGGGAGGTCACGAGCAGTACTTC
TRBV11-2	.	TRBJ2-3	.	CASSRTGIQVDTQYF	TGTGCCAGCAGCCGGACTGGTATTCAGGTAGATACGCAGTATTTT
TRBV19	.	TRBJ2-5	TRBD1	CASSPGGRNQETQYF	TGTGCCAGTAGTCCAGGGGGCAGAAACCAAGAGACCCAGTACTTC
TRBV12-3/TRBV12-4	.	TRBJ1-5	.	CASGPYNQPQHF	TGTGCCTCGGGCCCCTACAATCAGCCCCAGCATTTT
TRBV11-2	.	TRBJ1-2	TRBD1	CASSFDRGPGYGYTF	TGTGCCAGCAGCTTCGACAGGGGGCCTGGCTATGGCTACACCTTC
TRBV5-4	.	TRBJ1-4	.	CASSLRTAATNEKLFF	TGTGCCAGCAGCCTGCGGACAGCTGCAACTAATGAAAAACTGTTTTTT
TRBV29-1	.	TRBJ2-1	TRBD2	CSAPDPGLADYNEQFF	TGCAGCGCCCCCGACCCGGGACTAGCGGATTACAATGAGCAGTTCTTC
TRBV30	.	TRBJ1-1	TRBD1	CAWGWTGTNTEAFF	TGTGCCTGGGGATGGACAGGGACGAACACTGAAGCTTTCTTT
TRBV7-3	.	TRBJ1-1	.	CASSLTKVGNTEAFF	TGTGCCAGCAGCTTAACGAAGGTGGGGAACACTGAAGCTTTCTTT
TRBV5-1	.	TRBJ1-1	.	CASSSLGGTEAFF	TGCGCCAGCAGCTCGCTGGGGGGTACTGAAGCTTTCTTT
TRBV12-3/TRBV12-4	few	TRBJ1-5	.	CASSLRGDQPQHF	TGTGCCAGCAGTCTCCGGGGGGATCAGCCCCAGCATTTT
TRBV4-3	.	TRBJ1-6	TRBD1	CASSQGGQGGNSPLHF	TGCGCCAGCAGCCAAGGGGGACAGGGGGGTAATTCACCCCTCCACTTT
TRBV5-1	.	TRBJ1-2	.	CASSLAWGREGERYGYTF	TGCGCCAGCAGCTTGGCCTGGGGGAGGGAAGGCGAGCGCTATGGCTACACCTTC
TRBV12-2	.	TRBJ2-3	.	CASRLAPQVSTDTQYF	TGTGCAAGTCGCTTAGCACCCCAGGTAAGCACAGATACGCAGTATTTT
TRBV4-3	.	TRBJ2-2	TRBD2	CASSQAARLALGELFF	TGCGCCAGCAGCCAAGCCGCCCGACTAGCCCTGGGGGAGCTGTTTTTT
TRBV7-9	.	TRBJ2-3	TRBD1	CASSLKGAGTDTQYF	TGTGCCAGCAGCCTAAAGGGGGCGGGCACAGATACGCAGTATTTT
TRBV12-3/TRBV12-4	.	TRBJ1-1	.	CASSPSGTPTGFF	TGTGCCAGCAGCCCCTCCGGGACACCCACAGGGTTCTTT
TRBV3-1/TRBV3-2	.	TRBJ1-6	.	CASSQPGTVSSPLHF	TGTGCCAGCAGCCAACCCGGGACCGTAAGTTCACCCCTCCACTTT
TRBV5-1	.	TRBJ1-4	.	CASSLEGPSSNEKLFF	TGCGCCAGCAGCTTGGAGGGTCCTTCGTCTAATGAAAAACTGTTTTTT
TRBV5-6	.	TRBJ1-5	TRBD1	CASSRGQGRFQPQHF	TGTGCCAGCAGCCGGGGACAGGGTAGGTTTCAGCCCCAGCATTTT
TRBV4-2	few	TRBJ2-5	TRBD1	CASSLKTGQGAYETQYF	TGTGCCAGCAGCCTAAAAACGGGACAGGGGGCGTATGAGACCCAGTACTTC
TRBV27	few	TRBJ2-2	.	CATRLSGEVWVNTGELFF	TGTGCCACCCGGCTATCAGGGGAGGTGTGGGTAAACACCGGGGAGCTGTTTTTT
TRBV9	once	TRBJ2-2	.	CASRVGEGMNTGELFF	TGTGCCAGCAGGGTTGGAGAGGGGATGAACACCGGGGAGCTGTTTTTT
TRBV12-5	.	TRBJ2-2	.	CASGTGFGELFF	TGTGCTAGTGGGACAGGTTTCGGGGAGCTGTTTTTT
TRBV10-3	.	TRBJ1-2	.	CAISEDRGYGYTF	TGTGCCATCAGTGAGGACAGAGGTTATGGCTACACCTTC
TRBV4-1	.	TRBJ2-6	.	CASSQGTVGTGANVLTF	TGCGCCAGCAGCCAAGGTACCGTCGGGACTGGGGCCAACGTCCTGACTTTC